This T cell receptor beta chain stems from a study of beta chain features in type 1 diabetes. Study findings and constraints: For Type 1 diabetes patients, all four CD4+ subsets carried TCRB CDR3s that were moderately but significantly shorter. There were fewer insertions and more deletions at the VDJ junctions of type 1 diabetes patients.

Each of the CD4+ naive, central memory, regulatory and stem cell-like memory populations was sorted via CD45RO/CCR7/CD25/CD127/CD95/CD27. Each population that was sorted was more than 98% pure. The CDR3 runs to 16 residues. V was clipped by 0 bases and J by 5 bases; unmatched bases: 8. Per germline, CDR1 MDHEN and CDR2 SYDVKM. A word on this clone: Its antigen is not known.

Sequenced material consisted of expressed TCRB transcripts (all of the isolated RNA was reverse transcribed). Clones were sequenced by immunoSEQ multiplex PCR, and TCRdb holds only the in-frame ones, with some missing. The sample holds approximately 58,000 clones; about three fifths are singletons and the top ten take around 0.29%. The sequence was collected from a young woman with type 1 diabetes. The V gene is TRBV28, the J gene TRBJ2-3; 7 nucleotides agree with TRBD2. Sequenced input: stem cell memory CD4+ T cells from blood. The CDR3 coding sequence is TGTGCCAGCAGTTTATGGGAGGGAGGGCCAGGAGATACGCAGTATTTT. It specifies CASSLWEGGPGDTQYF.